Included here is one TCR beta chain sequence, with context. The donors comprised healthy bone marrow donors. The data derive from a study of cytomegalovirus exposure and HLA in healthy donors. In the PCR, 60 Vbeta and 13 Jbeta primers were used. Sequencing was performed with immunoSEQ multiplex PCR; in TCRdb, only in-frame clones are kept and a portion is missing. The sample holds about 190,000 clones, 87% seen once. This clonotype was obtained from a man aged 25-45 years in good health and CMV-seronegative. Sequenced sample: PBMCs.

CDR3 sequence: CASSLMRDYNNEQFF. Written as DNA, the CDR3 is TGTGCCAGCAGTTTAATGCGTGACTACAACAATGAGCAGTTCTTC. The chain employs TRBV27 and TRBJ2-1, with D possibly TRBD2 on 5 matching bases. This CDR3 has 15 amino acids. Germline assignment: CDR1 MNHEY and CDR2 SMNVEV (reference sequence). Trimming took off 2 bases at V and 5 bases at J, with 13 bases between the two ends.